The 12 T cell receptor beta chains reported below all come from one sample, sequenced in a study of T cell repertoires in cytomegalovirus infection. Their antigen targets remain unknown. TCRdb used MiXCR to reprocess the reads, holding one entry per CDR3 protein. The sample has under 850,000 distinct CDR3 sequences, roughly 33% seen once. The sequenced sample was cultured PBMCs, obtained from culture after CMV antigen stimulation. These receptors all come from a human donor in good health (CMV status not recorded). Some clones in this sample may be carry-over from other donors' samples.

The sample holds many counts of this clonotype. The chain couples TRBV7-2 to TRBJ1-2; the match to TRBD1 covers 8 bases. Germline assignment: CDR1 SGHTA and CDR2 FQGNSA. J gave up 8 bases and V 5 bases, and 19 bases lay outside the gene matches. This CDR3 is 17 amino acids long. CDR3 bases: TGTGCCAGCAGCCCCAGCAGTAGACAGGGGACTTTGGGGGGCTACACCTTC. This translates into CASSPSSRQGTLGGYTF.

This clonotype turned up a few times. A read error may produce the germline difference seen at one junction end. The gene calls are TRBV7-8 and TRBJ2-1; 9 bases fit TRBD2. Germline V gene sequence: CDR1 SGHVS, CDR2 FQNEAQ. The CDR3 is made up of 14 amino acids. CDR3 nucleotides: TGTGCCAGCACCTTAGATAGCGGGGGCCCCAGGTTTTTCTTC. Protein product: CASTLDSGGPRFFF.

The gene calls are TRBV20-1 and TRBJ2-5, with D perhaps assigned TRBD1 or TRBD2 (6 bases each). Germline loops: CDR1 DFQATT, CDR2 SNEGSKA (reference sequence). The CDR3 is made up of 13 amino acids. V was pared by 6 bases and J by 5 bases, with 16 bases between. The CDR3 sequence: CSARGASLETQYF. In DNA, the CDR3 is TGCAGTGCGAGGGGGGCTAGTCTGGAGACCCAGTACTTC.

This sequence joins TRBV2 and TRBJ1-2; no definite D call. V was cut by 2 bases and J by 13 bases, with 14 bases left in between. CDR1 and CDR2 from the germline V gene are SNHLY and FYNNEI. The CDR3 has 12 amino acids. The CDR3 nucleotides read TGTGCCAGCAGTGAATCGGTAGTCCGGGGCACCTTC. Amino acids: CASSESVVRGTF.

This chain connects TRBV2 to TRBJ1-4; D gene uncertain. In germline, CDR1 is SNHLY, CDR2 FYNNEI. The V end lost 10 bases, the J end lost 4 bases, and 19 bases lay between the germline ends. This CDR3 spans 15 amino acids. The CDR3 nucleotides read TGTGCCATCACCCTGAGGGCTGCGAGTAATGAAAAACTGTTTTTT. Amino acid sequence: CAITLRAASNEKLFF.

This chain joins TRBV9 and TRBJ1-5; unclear D gene. The CDR3 totals 14 residues. Germline V gene lookup returns CDR1 SGDLS and CDR2 YYNGEE. Trimming removed 2 bases from V and 5 bases from J, with 11 bases in between. The CDR3 coding sequence is TGTGCCAGCAGCGTTGGAGGGAGGCATCAGCCCCAGCATTTT. Amino acid sequence: CASSVGGRHQPQHF.

The rearrangement links TRBV5-1 to TRBJ2-7; 7 bases agree with TRBD2. Trimming at V came to 1 base and at J to 7 bases, leaving 5 bases not matched to a gene. The CDR3 runs to 13 residues. CDR1 and CDR2 (germline): SGHRS, YFSETQ. The CDR3 region has the DNA TGCGCCAGCAGCTTGAACCGGGGGGAAGAGCAGTACTTC. It codes for CASSLNRGEEQYF.

The chain uses TRBV7-2 and TRBJ2-5; no clear D. The length of the CDR3 is 16 residues. Germline CDR1 and CDR2: SGHTA and FQGNSA. Trimming removed 2 bases at V and 2 bases at J, with 15 bases between. The CDR3 region has the DNA TGTGCCAGCAGCTTAACTTTCGACCGCTTACAAGAGACCCAGTACTTC. Amino acid sequence: CASSLTFDRLQETQYF.

In this sample, this clonotype turned up once. This sequence joins TRBV18 and TRBJ2-1; no clear D gene. Trimming pared 2 bases from V and 4 bases from J, leaving 12 bases between. The germline V gene has CDR1 KGHSH and CDR2 LQKENI. This CDR3 comprises 15 residues. The chain's CDR3 is CASSPRTDPYNEQFF. CDR3 DNA: TGTGCCAGCTCACCAAGGACGGACCCATACAATGAGCAGTTCTTC.

The gene calls are TRBV11-2 and TRBJ2-3, with D perhaps TRBD2 (5 bases). Germline V gene sequence: CDR1 SGHAT, CDR2 FQNNGV. The CDR3 covers 16 residues. The V end lost 7 bases, the J end lost 3 bases, and 20 bases lay between the germline ends. The DNA for the CDR3 is TGTGCCAGCACCCCTCGGTTACTAGTAGGGACAGATACGCAGTATTTT. Translation: CASTPRLLVGTDTQYF.

V usage is TRBV23-1 and J usage is TRBJ2-1; D remains ambiguous. TRBV23-1 is annotated as an ORF whose role is uncertain. This CDR3 has 15 amino acids. V was clipped by 7 bases and J by 0 bases, with 13 bases between them. The CDR3 reads CASKRWLHSYNEQFF. The CDR3 bases are TGCGCCAGCAAAAGGTGGCTTCACTCCTACAATGAGCAGTTCTTC.

CDR3 DNA sequence: TGTGCCACCAGCAGAGGCGGGACACCAACGGGGCAGGGGGCTTTCTTT. Amino acids: CATSRGGTPTGQGAFF. This chain connects TRBV15 to TRBJ1-1; D may be TRBD1 (6 bases). Germline CDR1 is LNHNV and CDR2 is YYDKDF (reference sequence). The CDR3 consists of 16 residues. Trimming took 1 base from V and 11 from J, leaving 23 bases between them.